A selection of T cell receptor beta chains follows, all from one sample in a study of control samples from healthy donors and cancer patients. The table came from immunoSEQ multiplex PCR; TCRdb's copy has only in-frame clones and leaves some out. This sample carries 110,000 to 150,000 clones, about 89% of them seen once, and the ten largest clones take 4% to 5.5%. The sample was blood. The receptors derive from a man between 25 and 39 years old in good health. Each CDR3 is given without its conserved first and last residue. The D gene is left open where the match is weak.

j_call v_call d_call cdr3_aa
TRBJ1-5 TRBV15 TRBD1 ATAGTGNQPQH
TRBJ2-7 TRBV6-4 TRBD1 ASTLDRGSYEQY
TRBJ2-5 TRBV20-1 . SAYKETQY
TRBJ1-3 TRBV19 . ASSPMDSSSGNTIY
TRBJ1-2 TRBV18 . ASSQFGPGPTVGYT
TRBJ2-7 TRBV7-2 TRBD1 ASSRRQGGAYEQY
TRBJ2-3 TRBV19 TRBD2 GFCGGRFRGDTQY
TRBJ2-5 TRBV5-1 TRBD1 ASSQGTGFQETQY
TRBJ2-6 TRBV11-2 TRBD1 ASSLSKGAGHSGANVLT
TRBJ2-3 TRBV25-1 . ASSPRAGTQY
TRBJ2-3 TRBV13 TRBD2 ASSASTGTSGREHTDTQY
TRBJ2-7 TRBV6-6 . ASSYIASTYEQY
TRBJ2-7 TRBV2 . ASSYRDEQY
TRBJ2-3 TRBV9 . ASSARGTKDDTQY
TRBJ1-5 TRBV13 . ASSPEFDSNQPQH